Detailed here is one TCR beta chain. The data stem from a study of T cells after yellow fever vaccination. V dropped 2 bases and J dropped 4 bases, with 12 bases sitting between them. The germline CDR1 and CDR2 sequences are SGHVS and FQNEAQ. The CDR3 sequence is 15 residues long. Via MiXCR, TCRdb re-called the 5' RACE reads, giving one row per CDR3 protein. The table has about 630,000 distinct CDR3 sequences, about 12% seen once; the top ten hold more than 13%. The sample consisted of PBMCs, taken on the day of the yellow fever booster vaccination. The receptor's source is a man aged 30 to 39 who received the YFV17D yellow fever vaccine. The chain couples TRBV7-8 to TRBJ2-1; unclear D gene. The CDR3 nucleotides read TGTGCCAGCAGCTTATTTCGGCTGCAATACAATGAGCAGTTCTTC. Translation: CASSLFRLQYNEQFF.